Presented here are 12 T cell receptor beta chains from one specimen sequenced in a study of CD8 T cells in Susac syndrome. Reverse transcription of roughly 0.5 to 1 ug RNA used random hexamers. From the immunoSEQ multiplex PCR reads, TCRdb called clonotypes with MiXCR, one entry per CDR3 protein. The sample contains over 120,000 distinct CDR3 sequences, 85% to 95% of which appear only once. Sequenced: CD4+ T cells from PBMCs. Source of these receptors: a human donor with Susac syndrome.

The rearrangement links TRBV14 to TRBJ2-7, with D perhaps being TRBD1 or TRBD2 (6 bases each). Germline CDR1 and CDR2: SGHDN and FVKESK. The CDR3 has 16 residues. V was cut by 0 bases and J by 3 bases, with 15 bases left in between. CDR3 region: CASSQEGGLGSYEQYF. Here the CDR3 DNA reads TGTGCCAGCAGCCAAGAAGGGGGGCTGGGGAGCTACGAGCAGTACTTC.

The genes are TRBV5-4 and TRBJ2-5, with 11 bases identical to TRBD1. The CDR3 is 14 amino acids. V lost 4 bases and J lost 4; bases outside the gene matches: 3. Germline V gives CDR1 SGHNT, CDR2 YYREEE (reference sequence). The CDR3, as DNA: TGTGCCAGCAGCAAGGACAGGGGGCGAGAGACCCAGTACTTC. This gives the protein CASSKDRGRETQYF.

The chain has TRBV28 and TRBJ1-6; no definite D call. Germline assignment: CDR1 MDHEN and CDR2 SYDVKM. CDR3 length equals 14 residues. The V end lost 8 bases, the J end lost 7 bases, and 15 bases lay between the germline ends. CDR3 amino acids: CASRSPTGNSPLHF. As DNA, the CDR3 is TGTGCCAGCCGCAGTCCCACCGGGAATTCACCCCTCCACTTT.

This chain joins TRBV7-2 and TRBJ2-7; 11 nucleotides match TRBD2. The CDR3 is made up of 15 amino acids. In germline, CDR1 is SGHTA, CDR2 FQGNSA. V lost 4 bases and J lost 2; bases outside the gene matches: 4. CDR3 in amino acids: CASSSRLAGTYEQYF. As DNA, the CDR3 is TGTGCCAGCAGCTCCCGACTAGCGGGAACCTACGAGCAGTACTTC. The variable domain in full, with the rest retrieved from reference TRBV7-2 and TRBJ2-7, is GAGVSQSPSNKVTEKGKDVELRCDPISGHTALYWYRQSLGQGLEFLIYFQGNSAPDKSGLPSDRFSAERTGGSVSTLTIQRTQQEDSAVYLCASSSRLAGTYEQYFGPGTRLTVT.

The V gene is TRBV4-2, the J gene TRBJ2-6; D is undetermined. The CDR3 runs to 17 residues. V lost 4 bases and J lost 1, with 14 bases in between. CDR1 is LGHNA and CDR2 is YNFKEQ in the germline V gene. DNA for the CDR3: TGTGCCAGCAGCCTCTCGTCGCGAAGTTCTGGGGCCAACGTCCTGACTTTC. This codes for CASSLSSRSSGANVLTF.

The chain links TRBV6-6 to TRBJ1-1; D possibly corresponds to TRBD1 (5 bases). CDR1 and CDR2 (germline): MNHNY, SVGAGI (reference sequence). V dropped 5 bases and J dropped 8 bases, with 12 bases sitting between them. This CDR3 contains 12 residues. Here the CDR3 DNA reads TGTGCCAGCAGTGTACAGGTTGCGGAAGCTTTCTTT. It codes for CASSVQVAEAFF.

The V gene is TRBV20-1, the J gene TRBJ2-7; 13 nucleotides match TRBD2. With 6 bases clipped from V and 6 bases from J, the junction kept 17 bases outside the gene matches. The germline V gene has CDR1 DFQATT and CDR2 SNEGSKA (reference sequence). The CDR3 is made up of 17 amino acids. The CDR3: CSAHRTSGRVVLSEQYF. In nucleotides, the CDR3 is TGCAGTGCCCACCGGACTAGCGGGAGAGTAGTCCTTTCCGAGCAGTACTTC.

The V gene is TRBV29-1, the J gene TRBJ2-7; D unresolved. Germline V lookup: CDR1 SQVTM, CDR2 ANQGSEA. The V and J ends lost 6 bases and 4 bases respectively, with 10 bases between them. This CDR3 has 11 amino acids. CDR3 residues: CSVRSGYEQYF. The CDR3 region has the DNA TGCAGCGTACGATCCGGGTACGAGCAGTACTTC.

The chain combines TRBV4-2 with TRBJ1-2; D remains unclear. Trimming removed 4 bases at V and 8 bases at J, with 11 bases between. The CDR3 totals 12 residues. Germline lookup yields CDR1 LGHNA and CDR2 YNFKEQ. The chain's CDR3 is CASSPDLGGYTF. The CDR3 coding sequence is TGTGCCAGCAGCCCGGATCTGGGCGGCTACACCTTC.

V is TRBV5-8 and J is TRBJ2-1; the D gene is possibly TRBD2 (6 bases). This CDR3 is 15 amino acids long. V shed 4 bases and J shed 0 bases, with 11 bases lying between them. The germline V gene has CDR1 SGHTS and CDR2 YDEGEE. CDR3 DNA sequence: TGTGCCAGCAGCCCACTGACTAGCTCCTACAATGAGCAGTTCTTC. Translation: CASSPLTSSYNEQFF.

CDR3 loop: CASSLDFGRYRANYGYTF. In DNA form, the CDR3 reads TGTGCCAGCAGCTTGGACTTCGGGAGGTACAGAGCTAACTATGGCTACACCTTC. This chain joins TRBV5-6 and TRBJ1-2; no clear D gene. Germline-derived CDR1 and CDR2 are SGHDT and YYEEEE. Trimming cost V 0 bases and J 0 bases, with 18 bases left between them. CDR3 size: 18 residues.

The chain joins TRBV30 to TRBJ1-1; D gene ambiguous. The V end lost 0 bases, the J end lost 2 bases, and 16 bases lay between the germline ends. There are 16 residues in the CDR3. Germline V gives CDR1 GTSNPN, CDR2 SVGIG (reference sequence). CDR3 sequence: CAWSVAGSNLNTEAFF. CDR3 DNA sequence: TGTGCCTGGAGTGTTGCAGGATCGAACCTAAACACTGAAGCTTTCTTT. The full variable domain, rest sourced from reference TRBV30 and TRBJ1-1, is SQTIHQWPATLVQPVGSPLSLECTVEGTSNPNLYWYRQAAGRGLQLLFYSVGIGQISSEVPQNLSASRPQDRQFILSSKKLLLSDSGFYLCAWSVAGSNLNTEAFFGQGTRLTVV.